A selection of T cell receptor beta chains follows, all from one sample in a study of T cell responses to AZD1222 COVID-19 vaccine. Here immunoSEQ multiplex PCR was the method, and the copy in TCRdb shows in-frame clones only, minus some. The table has some 140,000 clones, around 90% seen once. This sample comprised peripheral blood, obtained on day 0 of AZD1222 vaccination. These TCRs come from an adult in good health. Both conserved end residues are part of each CDR3. A D gene is named only where the DNA matches it firmly. Not all rows give a size; the values are once, few, many and, for expanded clones, a class.

-	TRBV4-1	-	TRBJ1-5	TGCGCCAGCAGCCAAGCCGTAAACAATCAGCCCCAGCATTTT	CASSQAVNNQPQHF
-	TRBV6-4	-	TRBJ1-2	TGTGCCAGCAGTGACTCCGGGTATGGCTACACCTTC	CASSDSGYGYTF
-	TRBV4-2	-	TRBJ2-3	TGTGCCAGCAGCCAAGAGGACTCGTCTCCCACAGATACGCAGTATTTT	CASSQEDSSPTDTQYF
-	TRBV4-3	-	TRBJ2-7	TGCGCCAGCAGCCAAGATTTCAGCTCTTCATACGAGCAGTACTTC	CASSQDFSSSYEQYF
-	TRBV3-1/TRBV3-2	TRBD2	TRBJ2-1	TGTGCCAGCAGCCAAGAGCTGGCGGGAGGAGAGCGGAATGAGCAGTTCTTC	CASSQELAGGERNEQFF
-	TRBV19	-	TRBJ1-2	TGTGCCAGTAGTAGGGACTCCGTGGGCTACACCTTC	CASSRDSVGYTF
-	TRBV18	-	TRBJ2-3	TGTGCCAGCTCAACGACAGCCACAGATACGCAGTATTTT	CASSTTATDTQYF
-	TRBV27	TRBD2	TRBJ2-2	TGTGCCAGCAGTTCCCCACGGAGAGCGGGACACACCGGGGAGCTGTTTTTT	CASSSPRRAGHTGELFF
once	TRBV18	TRBD1	TRBJ1-1	TGTGCCAGCTCAACAACAGGGGGCACTGAAGCTTTCTTT	CASSTTGGTEAFF
-	TRBV4-3	-	TRBJ1-5	TGCGCCAGCAGCCAAGACAGAGGGAGCAATCAGCCCCAGCATTTT	CASSQDRGSNQPQHF
-	TRBV4-3	-	TRBJ2-7	TGCGCCAGCAGCCAAGATTCAAAGGGTATGGGGTACGAGCAGTACTTC	CASSQDSKGMGYEQYF
-	TRBV11-3	TRBD2	TRBJ2-1	TGTGCCAGCAGCTTGGGCGGGAGTCACAATGAGCAGTTCTTC	CASSLGGSHNEQFF
once	TRBV9	TRBD1	TRBJ1-2	TGTGCCAGCAGCACCCGGACAGGGAGCTATGGCTACACCTTC	CASSTRTGSYGYTF
-	TRBV7-3	TRBD2	TRBJ2-1	TGTGCCAGCAGCTTAGGGACCCCTAGCGGGATCTACAATGAGCAGTTCTTC	CASSLGTPSGIYNEQFF
once	TRBV12-3/TRBV12-4	TRBD1	TRBJ1-5	TGTGCCAGCAGTGACAGGGGCAATCAGCCCCAGCATTTT	CASSDRGNQPQHF
-	TRBV19	-	TRBJ2-7	TGTGCCAGTAGTGACCCCGCGGGCGAGCAGTACTTC	CASSDPAGEQYF
-	TRBV30	TRBD2	TRBJ2-7	TGTGCCTGGAGTGTAAGGGTCGGGAGGGGACGCGAGCAGTACTTC	CAWSVRVGRGREQYF
once	TRBV19	-	TRBJ2-3	TGTGCCAGTAGTACCTCTAGCACAGATACGCAGTATTTT	CASSTSSTDTQYF
-	TRBV7-2	-	TRBJ1-2	TGTGCCAGCAGCTTTGCGGGTTGGAACTATGGCTACACCTTC	CASSFAGWNYGYTF
-	TRBV6-2/TRBV6-3	-	TRBJ1-2	TGTGCCAGCAGTTGGACCCACTATGGCTACACCTTC	CASSWTHYGYTF
few	TRBV18	TRBD1	TRBJ2-3	TGTGCCAGCTCAACGACAGGGGGCAAGAACACAGATACGCAGTATTTT	CASSTTGGKNTDTQYF
-	TRBV30	-	TRBJ1-4	TGTGCCTGGAGTGTCTCGGCCCTGGGCGGTGAAAAACTGTTTTTT	CAWSVSALGGEKLFF
-	TRBV30	-	TRBJ1-2	TGTGCCTGGAGTGTGAGACAGAAGAGCTTCTCCAACTATGGCTACACCTTC	CAWSVRQKSFSNYGYTF
-	TRBV5-1	TRBD1	TRBJ2-3	TGCGCCAGCAGCTTGTACCCCGGGACAGGCGGCAGTAAGGAGTATTTT	CASSLYPGTGGSKEYF
once	TRBV7-9	-	TRBJ2-7	TGTGCCAGCAGTCATCAACGGGGCGGGACTGTTTTCGACGAGCAGTACTTC	CASSHQRGGTVFDEQYF
few	TRBV9	TRBD1	TRBJ1-4	TGTGCCTCGGGGACAGGGGGTACTAATGAAAAACTGTTTTTT	CASGTGGTNEKLFF
-	TRBV6-5	-	TRBJ1-2	TGTGCCAGCAGTTACGCCAGGGGCTACACCTTC	CASSYARGYTF
-	TRBV7-9	-	TRBJ1-1	TGTGCCAGCAGCTTAGGGGGGGAGTTTATAATGAACACTGAAGCTTTCTTT	CASSLGGEFIMNTEAFF
once	TRBV2	-	TRBJ1-1	TGTGCCAGCGAGGGGGAAATTAACACTGAAGCTTTCTTT	CASEGEINTEAFF
-	TRBV7-2	TRBD1	TRBJ1-4	TGTGCCAGCAGCTCGGCAGGGGGGGCACCGTATGAAAAACTGTTTTTT	CASSSAGGAPYEKLFF
-	TRBV9	TRBD1	TRBJ2-7	TGTGCCAGCAGCTCCGGGACAGGCCCCTACGAGCAGTACTTC	CASSSGTGPYEQYF
-	TRBV15	-	TRBJ2-7	TGTGCCACCAGCAGAGGGACAACCCCCCGAGAGCAGTACTTC	CATSRGTTPREQYF
-	TRBV3-1/TRBV3-2	-	TRBJ1-2	TGTGCCAGCAGCCAAGGTATCAGTAACATTAACTATGGCTACACCTTC	CASSQGISNINYGYTF
-	TRBV4-3	-	TRBJ1-5	TGCGCCAGCAGCCAAGATTGGCCGGGGGGCAATCAGCCCCAGCATTTT	CASSQDWPGGNQPQHF